The 4 T cell receptor beta chains given below trace back to one sample, sequenced in a study of blood T cell repertoires in COVID-19 (dated by TCRdb to the early 2020s). The receptor library was made with the immunoSEQ multiplex PCR assay. The table was pulled from immuneACCESS by TCRdb, which kept in-frame rearrangements only. Such tables lose some clones; where checked, under half of the loss comes from unresolved V genes, and the rest has no known cause. In this sample the table shows a few hundred thousand clones, 70% to 90% of which occur a single time. The biggest ten clones account for roughly 2% of the sample. The specimen sequenced was PBMCs or T cells enriched from blood (not recorded which). Receptor source: a woman aged 55-70 years in a cohort exposed to, infected with or recovered from COVID-19 (not recorded which).

The V gene is TRBV4-2, the J gene TRBJ1-5; D is undetermined. The germline gives CDR1 LGHNA, CDR2 YNFKEQ. V lost 1 base and J 6 bases, leaving 10 bases between the germline ends. This CDR3 is 14 amino acids long. The CDR3 spells CASSQAGSGQPQHF. The CDR3 DNA sequence: TGTGCCAGCAGCCAAGCCGGGTCCGGTCAGCCCCAGCATTTT.

The rearrangement joins TRBV4-1 to TRBJ2-5; TRBD2 matches at 14 bases. V dropped 4 bases and J dropped 5; count of bases not matched to a gene: 3. The CDR3 loop spans 15 amino acids. The germline V gene has CDR1 MGHRA and CDR2 YSYEKL. The CDR3 bases are TGCGCCAGCAGCCCCTGGACTAGCGGGAGGGAGACCCAGTACTTC. Translating it yields CASSPWTSGRETQYF.

The chain couples TRBV19 to TRBJ1-1, with unresolved D. Germline CDR1 LNHDA, CDR2 SQIVND (reference sequence). Trimming took off 1 base at V and 1 base at J, with 10 bases between the two ends. The CDR3 extends over 15 amino acids. CDR3 residues: CASSIGITGNTEAFF. CDR3 bases: TGTGCCAGTAGTATAGGGATAACGGGGAACACTGAAGCTTTCTTT.

The V and J genes are TRBV2 and TRBJ1-1; D may be TRBD1 (5 bases). The V end was cut by 8 bases, the J end by 0 bases, with 16 bases between. The length of the CDR3 is 15 residues. In germline, CDR1 is SNHLY, CDR2 FYNNEI. CDR3 in amino acids: CASLRQRAMNTEAFF. The CDR3 DNA is TGTGCCAGCTTAAGACAGCGGGCTATGAACACTGAAGCTTTCTTT.